The 7 T cell receptor beta chains below all came from one sample that was sequenced in a study of CD8 T cells in Susac syndrome. Reverse transcription of roughly 0.5 to 1 ug RNA was performed with random hexamers. TCRdb analysed the immunoSEQ multiplex PCR reads with MiXCR anew, one entry per CDR3 protein. The data hold 250,000 to 300,000 distinct CDR3 sequences, with 70% to 90% observed a single time. Sequencing input: CD8+ T cells from PBMCs. The receptors originated from a human donor with multiple sclerosis.

The chain uses TRBV27 and TRBJ2-3, with 14 bases aligning to TRBD2. The CDR3 covers 16 residues. Germline CDR1 is MNHEY and CDR2 is SMNVEV (reference sequence). After removal of 7 bases from V and 3 bases from J, the junction contained 6 bases not matched to a gene. CDR3 sequence: CASNGLAGGLTDTQYF. The CDR3 coding sequence is TGTGCCAGCAACGGACTAGCGGGAGGATTAACAGATACGCAGTATTTT.

The V gene is TRBV25-1, the J gene TRBJ1-6; D ambiguous. The germline V gene has CDR1 MGHDK and CDR2 SYGVNS. CDR3 length: 15 residues. V lost 7 bases, J lost 8 bases, and 18 bases lay in between. The CDR3 here is CASTQDGRKYSPLHF. The CDR3 DNA follows: TGTGCCAGCACCCAAGATGGGCGGAAGTATTCACCCCTCCACTTT.

V and J are TRBV11-2 and TRBJ2-5, with TRBD2 matching over 9 bases. Germline V lookup: CDR1 SGHAT, CDR2 FQNNGV. Losses at the gene ends were 3 bases for V and 3 bases for J; bases not matched to a gene: 2. This CDR3 is 14 amino acids long. CDR3: CASSFIAGEETQYF. DNA of the CDR3: TGTGCCAGCAGCTTTATAGCGGGAGAAGAGACCCAGTACTTC.

This clonotype occurred once. The CDR3 bases are TGTGCCAGCAGTTTGGTTGGCCCAGAGACCCAGTACTTC. Protein sequence: CASSLVGPETQYF. The V call is TRBV27, the J call TRBJ2-5, with D hard to call. The V end was cut by 3 bases, the J end by 4 bases, with 9 bases between. There are 13 residues in the CDR3. CDR1 and CDR2 from the germline V gene are MNHEY and SMNVEV (reference sequence).

The J gene is TRBJ1-1, the V gene TRBV2; unclear D gene. The V end was cut by 6 bases, the J end by 0 bases, with 8 bases between. CDR1 is SNHLY and CDR2 is FYNNEI in the germline V gene. This CDR3 spans 13 amino acids. The CDR3 nucleotides are TGTGCCAGCAGGGGCAGAATGAACACTGAAGCTTTCTTT. Translated: CASRGRMNTEAFF.

Only one count was recorded for this clonotype. The rearrangement joins TRBV27 to TRBJ1-2; D perhaps matches TRBD1 (6 bases). The germline V gene has CDR1 MNHEY and CDR2 SMNVEV (reference sequence). V was trimmed by 0 bases and J by 10 bases, leaving 15 bases between them. The CDR3 is 14 amino acids. CDR3 in amino acids: CASSLSRGHYPYTF. CDR3 sequence (DNA): TGTGCCAGCAGTTTATCGCGGGGACACTACCCCTACACCTTC.

This chain links TRBV28 with TRBJ2-1; D unclear. Trimming shortened V by 3 bases and J by 5 bases, and 17 bases separated the two germline ends. The CDR3 runs to 16 residues. Germline lookup yields CDR1 MDHEN and CDR2 SYDVKM. CDR3 nucleotide sequence: TGTGCCAGCAGTTTTCCGCCGGCAGAGTTGGACAATGAGCAGTTCTTC. This encodes CASSFPPAELDNEQFF.